This T cell receptor beta chain derives from a study of human T cells and chemical hapten exposure. Study in general: Weekly administration of diphenylcyclopropenone to the scalp of patients continued throughout the roughly 23-week study. Study-wide results and caveats: No alteration of TCRs above 1 in 1000 frequency was seen with DPC sensitization. The count of PT1 expanded TCRs correlated positively with patch test score.

MiXCR, applied by TCRdb to the RACE reads, yields one record per CDR3 protein. This table has a few hundred thousand distinct CDR3 sequences, under 6.5% appearing once. Worth noting for this clonotype: Its cognate antigen is unknown.

Per germline, CDR1 MNHEY and CDR2 SMNVEV (reference sequence). The V gene lost 5 bases and the J gene lost 3 bases, with 17 bases spanning the gap. The CDR3 runs to 15 residues. Time point in this sample: patch test 2, 6 weeks after DPC sensitization. The treatment denotes: therapeutic diphenylcyclopropenone sensitization with weekly scalp DPC. Blood draws preceded each patch test application. V gene TRBV27 combines with J gene TRBJ2-7, with D perhaps matching TRBD1 or TRBD2 (7 bases each). This specimen consisted of whole blood, obtained in connection with sensitization to the hapten diphenylcyclopropenone (DPC). This clonotype was obtained from a woman in her late teens or twenties with alopecia areata. Some clones in this sample may be carry-over from other donors' samples. The CDR3 DNA is TGTGCCAGCAGTCCACGGGCCAGGGGGGGCTACGAGCAGTACTTC. Translating gives CASSPRARGGYEQYF.